This T cell receptor beta chain was retrieved from a study of shared clonotypes between healthy human individuals (dated by TCRdb to the early 2020s). Describing the broader study: The cohort comprised two women and three men aged 18 to 49 years. Per donor, three plates each were used for CD4 naive and CD4 memory, two for CD8 naive, and one for CD8 memory. Different laboratories and diverse techniques were used to prepare libraries and sequence TCR repertoires, to increase sequencing depth and limit assay-specific biases. To estimate repertoire size and how much clonotype sharing occurs between individuals, the study deeply sequenced the blood TCR repertoires of about five healthy adults. Per donor, leukapheresis produced somewhere between about 0.8 and 9 billion PBMCs.

Using the deep immunoSEQ assay, TCR CDR3 regions were amplified from genomic DNA by multiplex PCR. Extracted genomic DNA from each cell subset was distributed evenly across all wells of several immunoSEQ 96-well plates, and each plate was treated as a replicate. For sorted subsets, each replicate PCR was loaded with about 0.2 ug genomic DNA, equivalent to 30,000 or so T cell genomes. Purified libraries were measured with a Qubit 3.0 fluorometer, size-checked on a Bioanalyzer 2100, and measured again with the KAPA Library Quantification kit. Each immunoSEQ 96-well plate was sequenced on its own single-read 150-cycle Illumina NextSeq 550 flow cell. For the original study's pipeline: Because only junctional sequences without quality scores were contained in the immunoSEQ output, filtering matching that applied to full-length reads could not be performed. To assign V/J genes and CDR3, sequences were annotated using PyIR, a Python wrapper for IgBLAST v1.9, with IMGT germline references. Reads were removed for weak V/J assignments (E-value above 1e-6), missing CDR3, stop codons, out-of-frame junctions, or ambiguous translated residues. V3J clonotypes were defined by identical inferred V gene, J gene, and CDR3 amino acid sequence. The percentage overlap between two repertoires was calculated by dividing the number of shared unique clonotypes by the size of the smaller repertoire. Repertoire richness was assessed with RTK rarefaction, the Chao1 estimator, and Recon v2.1 estimates of unobserved clonotypes. Generation probabilities for all TCRbeta clonotypes obtained by the gDNA method from a handful of donors were computed using OLGA. In TCRdb, the immuneACCESS table is reduced to in-frame sequences with V and J assigned. These tables do not hold every clone; where another copy was compared, an unresolved V gene accounts for under half, and the others remain unexplained. V and J calls and clone size are as listed in that table; D and trimming were resolved from the DNA. The sample table lists roughly 330,000 clones, under 80% of them with a count of one. The ten largest account for 10% to 13% of the sample.

Donors were healthy HIV-negative adults with no recently reported acute infections or vaccinations. All donors were Caucasian adults living in Nashville, Tennessee, USA. CD4+ T cells were enriched by magnetic negative selection; naive cells were then positively selected on CD45RA, and the negative fraction formed the memory subset. Blood was obtained by leukapheresis, after which PBMCs were separated by Ficoll-Histopaque density gradient centrifugation and cryopreserved in liquid nitrogen vapor phase. Analytical flow cytometry was used to check the purity and quantity of each magnetically sorted T cell population. From each sorted fraction, genomic DNA was isolated and quantified by UV absorbance on a Nanodrop 2000c. Germline trimming amounts to 4 bases on V and 3 bases on J, with 6 as the count of junction bases outside the gene matches. Sequences SGDLS (CDR1) and YYNGEE (CDR2) are obtained from the germline V gene. Including cysteine and phenylalanine, the CDR3 has 15 amino acids. Kept here is only the CDR3 DNA, which spans 45 bases and is read in frame from base 1.

On this clone: Its antigen is currently not known. No base-level quality is on record; no much larger clone is a single base apart.

Overall study outcomes, separate from this receptor: Because the study included only a small number of donors, the genetic and exposure-history diversity represented was limited. Pairwise subsampling led to the expectation that sequencing depth would affect the degree of clonotype sharing among donors. Clonotypes shared by all four sorted-subset donors showed higher generation probabilities than non-shared clonotypes. Incomplete sequencing was indicated by rarefaction of sorted-subset datasets, despite the large sequencing depth. When a handful of donors were compared, the shared fraction of clonotypes was about 5% for naive CD4, 3.5% for naive CD8, roughly 2.3% for memory CD4, and approximately 0.4% for memory CD8. Sampling was restricted to blood, and TCR repertoires in tissues likely differ from the TCR repertoires found in blood. Naive subsets generally had larger estimated clonotype richness than memory subsets did.

The sample consisted of memory CD4+ T cells sorted from blood. This specimen's cell subset or site label, per the study, means: CD45RA-negative fraction. This sequence originates from a man aged 25 to 40 in good health. The V and J segments used are TRBV9 and TRBJ1-4; TRBD1 matches 7 bases in the middle. The sequenced DNA is TGTGCCAGCAGCCCCCGACAGGGCCCTAATGAAAAACTGTTTTTT. The encoded protein is CASSPRQGPNEKLFF.